Here is one T cell receptor beta chain with its context. Its antigen is still unknown. The entry originates in a study of cytomegalovirus exposure and HLA in healthy donors. Germline V CDR1 and CDR2: MNHNS, SASEGT. The CDR3 covers 15 residues. The germline V and J ends were trimmed by 3 bases and 2 bases, with 11 bases remaining between them. Overall study results and limits: 150 to 200 TCR beta chains were listed as cytomegalovirus-associated.

The repertoire was sequenced with immunoSEQ multiplex PCR; TCRdb's copy has only in-frame clones and lacks some. This repertoire shows roughly 150,000 clones, more than 75% found once; its top ten account for 3%. J is TRBJ2-1 and V is TRBV6-1, with D tentatively TRBD2 (6 bases). The sequence was collected from a man between 18 and 35 years old in good health and CMV-seronegative. Material: PBMCs. The CDR3 nucleotides read TGTGCCAGCAGTGATGGTAGCGGAGCCTACAATGAGCAGTTCTTC. Protein sequence: CASSDGSGAYNEQFF.